One sample yielded the 19 T cell receptor beta chains listed below, sequenced in a study of neurological immune-mediated disorders. TCRdb recomputed calls from the 5' RACE reads with MiXCR, one row per CDR3 protein. The sample consists of approximately 40,000 distinct CDR3 sequences, about 9.4% of them appearing once. The sample consisted of PBMCs. The receptors derive from a woman in her 30s with HTLV-1-associated myelopathy (HAM/TSP).

This clonotype has ten or more counts. V is TRBV20-1 and J is TRBJ2-3; D gene ambiguous. Trimming removed 3 bases at V and 1 base at J, with 14 bases between. The CDR3 runs to 15 residues. Germline CDR1 reads DFQATT; CDR2 reads SNEGSKA (reference sequence). CDR3 DNA: TGCAGTGCTAGGCATAACCTCCCCCGCACAGATACGCAGTATTTT. The encoded protein is CSARHNLPRTDTQYF.

This clonotype was seen many times. The V call is TRBV20-1, the J call TRBJ1-2; D remains ambiguous. Germline lookup yields CDR1 DFQATT and CDR2 SNEGSKA (reference sequence). This CDR3 has 12 residues. Trimming took off 5 bases at V and 4 bases at J, with 11 bases between the two ends. CDR3 in amino acids: CSAGGRTYGYTF. Here the CDR3 DNA reads TGCAGTGCTGGAGGGCGGACCTATGGCTACACCTTC.

This clonotype has at least ten counts. The V gene is TRBV5-1, the J gene TRBJ2-7; 9 bases fit TRBD2. This CDR3 spans 16 amino acids. Germline-derived CDR1 and CDR2 are SGHRS and YFSETQ. J gave up 2 bases and V 0 bases, and 6 bases lay outside the gene matches. The CDR3 spells CASSLAAASGAYEQYF. The CDR3, as DNA: TGCGCCAGCAGCTTGGCCGCGGCTAGCGGGGCCTACGAGCAGTACTTC.

This clonotype was observed at least ten times. The chain links TRBV7-2 to TRBJ2-7; TRBD2 aligns across 13 bases. Germline loops: CDR1 SGHTA, CDR2 FQGNSA. The junction had 11 bases not matched to a gene; V was cut back by 5 bases and J by 4 bases. CDR3 length: 17 amino acids. CDR3 in DNA: TGTGCCAGCAGCCTTCCACCCTGGACTAGCGGGGGATACGAGCAGTACTTC. Amino acid sequence: CASSLPPWTSGGYEQYF.

This clonotype was counted at least ten times. The chain has TRBV5-1 and TRBJ1-2; D call uncertain. This CDR3 is built from 12 residues. CDR1 is SGHRS, CDR2 YFSETQ, per germline. V lost 4 bases to trimming and J lost 3 bases, with 7 bases between them. The CDR3 DNA is TGCGCCAGCAGCGTGGGGTACTATGGCTACACCTTC. Its translation is CASSVGYYGYTF.

This clonotype was seen ten or more times. The rearrangement links TRBV20-1 to TRBJ2-7; D possibly corresponds to TRBD2 (6 bases). The CDR3 sequence is 19 residues long. Trimming took 0 bases from V and 0 from J, leaving 24 bases between them. Germline V gene sequence: CDR1 DFQATT, CDR2 SNEGSKA (reference sequence). The CDR3 loop reads CSAREGPGTFSSDSYEQYF. Written as DNA, the CDR3 is TGCAGTGCTAGAGAAGGACCCGGGACTTTTTCTTCTGACTCCTACGAGCAGTACTTC.

This clonotype was detected many times. The V and J genes are TRBV12-3 or TRBV12-4 and TRBJ2-1; TRBD2 agrees at 12 bases. Unmatched junction bases numbered 12, after V lost 6 bases and J lost 6 bases. The CDR3 is 17 amino acids. CDR3: CASRTNPGLAGINEQFF. The CDR3, as DNA: TGTGCCAGCAGGACGAATCCCGGACTAGCGGGGATCAATGAGCAGTTCTTC.

This clonotype was seen at least ten times. V and J are TRBV12-3 or TRBV12-4 and TRBJ2-7; either TRBD1 or TRBD2 may supply D (5 bases each). The CDR3 spans 14 residues. Trimming took 8 bases from V and 3 from J, leaving 17 bases between them. The CDR3 nucleotides are TGTGCCAGCGGACTTCAGGGTGACGGCTACGAGCAGTACTTC. Amino acid sequence: CASGLQGDGYEQYF.

This clonotype was seen at least ten times. V gene TRBV5-1 combines with J gene TRBJ1-1; D not certain. This CDR3 has 14 amino acids. From germline, CDR1 is SGHRS and CDR2 YFSETQ. Between the trimmed V and J ends, which lost 0 bases and 4 bases, there was a span of 10 bases. Written as DNA, the CDR3 is TGCGCCAGCAGCTTGGCGGGCAGAAGCACTGAAGCTTTCTTT. This sequence encodes CASSLAGRSTEAFF.

This clonotype was observed at least ten times. The V call is TRBV3-1, the J call TRBJ1-4; 7 bases are shared with TRBD1. This CDR3 spans 21 amino acids. Germline loops: CDR1 LGHDT, CDR2 YNNKEL (reference sequence). V shed 1 base, J shed 2 bases, and the junction held 19 bases outside the gene matches. CDR3 sequence: CASSQVSRQNRKGGTNEKLFF. The DNA of the CDR3 is TGTGCCAGCAGCCAAGTTTCCCGGCAGAACAGGAAAGGGGGCACTAATGAAAAACTGTTTTTT.

The table lists this clonotype with many counts. The chain joins TRBV5-1 to TRBJ1-2, with 8 bases aligning to TRBD1. This CDR3 spans 16 amino acids. J lost 4 bases, V lost 2 bases, and 10 bases had no gene match. From germline, CDR1 is SGHRS and CDR2 YFSETQ. CDR3 DNA: TGCGCCAGCAGCTTCGGGAGGACAGGGTTCATCTATGGCTACACCTTC. Translating gives CASSFGRTGFIYGYTF.

This clonotype was seen at least ten times. The chain is built from TRBV18 and TRBJ1-1; 7 bases line up with TRBD1. The CDR3 is 13 residues long. Germline values: CDR1 KGHSH, CDR2 LQKENI. J lost 6 bases, V lost 6 bases, and 7 bases had no gene match. CDR3 region: CASSPDRASEAFF. The CDR3 DNA follows: TGTGCCAGCTCGCCAGACAGGGCCTCTGAAGCTTTCTTT.

This clonotype was counted ten times or more. The chain uses TRBV27 and TRBJ1-1; TRBD1 matches 7 bases. CDR1 is MNHEY and CDR2 is SMNVEV in the germline V gene (reference sequence). The CDR3 length is 14 residues. V lost 5 bases to trimming and J lost 4 bases; unmatched junction nucleotides: 7. CDR3 bases: TGTGCCAGCAGTCCCCCATACAGGGGCACTGAAGCTTTCTTT. This sequence encodes CASSPPYRGTEAFF.

This clonotype was detected ten times or more. This chain uses TRBV20-1 with TRBJ2-2, with 10 bases identical to TRBD2. Germline values: CDR1 DFQATT, CDR2 SNEGSKA (reference sequence). The length of the CDR3 is 17 residues. Germline trimming cut 0 bases from V and 0 bases from J; bases unmatched to any gene: 4. As DNA, the CDR3 is TGCAGTGCTAGAGAAGCGGGGGGGAAGCCGAACACCGGGGAGCTGTTTTTT. As protein: CSAREAGGKPNTGELFF.

This clonotype was seen many times. The CDR3 sequence is CATSSVTGFSGYTF. CDR3 nucleotide sequence: TGTGCCACCAGCAGTGTGACAGGGTTCTCTGGCTACACCTTC. This sequence joins TRBV15 and TRBJ1-2; TRBD1 aligns across 7 bases. The CDR3 has 14 amino acids. Germline CDR1 and CDR2: LNHNV and YYDKDF (reference sequence). The V and J ends lost 3 bases and 7 bases, in that order; junction bases with no gene match: 8.

The sample holds many counts of this clonotype. The chain recombines TRBV5-6 with TRBJ2-4; the D gene is possibly TRBD1 (6 bases). V gave up 3 bases and J gave up 5 bases, with 12 bases separating them. Germline CDR1 and CDR2: SGHDT and YYEEEE. The CDR3 has 14 amino acids. For the CDR3, the DNA is TGTGCCAGCAGCTCCGGGACACGGGAAAACATTCAGTACTTC. The encoded protein is CASSSGTRENIQYF.

This clonotype was seen repeatedly, ten times or more. This chain joins TRBV20-1 and TRBJ2-3; D is possibly TRBD2 (6 bases). Germline V gives CDR1 DFQATT, CDR2 SNEGSKA (reference sequence). The CDR3 contains 14 residues. V gave up 4 bases and J gave up 0 bases, with 11 bases separating them. In nucleotides, the CDR3 is TGCAGTGCTAAAGTCGGGGGTAGCACAGATACGCAGTATTTT. This translates into CSAKVGGSTDTQYF.

This clonotype occurred many times. The chain uses TRBV5-1 and TRBJ2-1, with 7 bases matching TRBD1. The V and J ends lost 4 bases and 4 bases, in that order; junction bases with no gene match: 5. The CDR3 has 14 amino acids. Germline-derived CDR1 and CDR2 are SGHRS and YFSETQ. The CDR3 protein is CASSAGTAYNEQFF. In DNA form, the CDR3 reads TGCGCCAGCAGCGCCGGGACAGCTTACAATGAGCAGTTCTTC. The whole variable domain, remainder taken from reference TRBV5-1 and TRBJ2-1, is KAGVTQTPRYLIKTRGQQVTLSCSPISGHRSVSWYQQTPGQGLQFLFEYFSETQRNKGNFPGRFSGRQFSNSRSEMNVSTLELGDSALYLCASSAGTAYNEQFFGPGTRLTVL.

This clonotype was found a few times. The rearrangement uses TRBV5-6 and TRBJ2-3; D possibly corresponds to TRBD2 (6 bases). Germline values: CDR1 SGHDT, CDR2 YYEEEE. This CDR3 has 13 residues. Trimming took off 3 bases at V and 3 bases at J, with 8 bases between the two ends. Written as DNA, the CDR3 is TGTGCCAGCAGCTGGGGGACTACAGATACGCAGTATTTT. Protein product: CASSWGTTDTQYF.